The clone carrying this T cell receptor (beta chain) was observed at least ten times. The target antigen is unknown. The CDR3 loop spans 16 amino acids. Between the trimmed V and J ends, which lost 5 bases and 7 bases, there was a span of 20 bases. Germline assignment: CDR1 SGHTA and CDR2 FQGNSA. Unique molecular identifiers tagged individual cDNA molecules. TCRdb reanalysed the 5' RACE reads using MiXCR and keeps one entry per CDR3 protein. The sample carries about 80,000 distinct CDR3 sequences, about 12% recorded once. The data originate from a study of early T cells in non-severe SARS-CoV-2 infection. On the study more broadly: Sequencing input comprised bulk RNA from unsorted whole blood; chain pairing was not available.

Study results and limitations: Anti-spike CD8 responses were favored by VDJdb matching, which missed private and CD4 specificities.

This TCR was recovered from an adult who was a healthcare worker with PCR-confirmed SARS-CoV-2 infection or an uninfected control (not recorded which). Sequencing was performed on whole blood. The chain uses TRBV7-2 and TRBJ1-4; D not certain. The DNA of the CDR3 is TGTGCCAGCAGCCTGGAGGACGGGCGGGTAGTTGAAAAACTGTTTTTT. This codes for CASSLEDGRVVEKLFF.